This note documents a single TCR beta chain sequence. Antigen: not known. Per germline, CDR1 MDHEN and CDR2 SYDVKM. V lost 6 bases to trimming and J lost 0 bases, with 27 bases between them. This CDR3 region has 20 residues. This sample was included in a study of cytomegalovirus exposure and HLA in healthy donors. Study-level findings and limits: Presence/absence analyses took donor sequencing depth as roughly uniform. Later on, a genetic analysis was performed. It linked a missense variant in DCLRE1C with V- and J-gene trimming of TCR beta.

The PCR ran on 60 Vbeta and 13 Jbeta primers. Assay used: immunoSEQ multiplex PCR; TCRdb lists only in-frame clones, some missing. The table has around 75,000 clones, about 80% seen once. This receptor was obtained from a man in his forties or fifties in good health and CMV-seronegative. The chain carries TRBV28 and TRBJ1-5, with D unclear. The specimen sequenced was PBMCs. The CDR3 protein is CASSFLVGGLVEYSNQPQHF. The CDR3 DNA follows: TGTGCCAGCAGCTTCCTTGTGGGAGGGTTGGTGGAATATAGCAATCAGCCCCAGCATTTT. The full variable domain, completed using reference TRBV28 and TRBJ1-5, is DVKVTQSSRYLVKRTGEKVFLECVQDMDHENMFWYRQDPGLGLRLIYFSYDVKMKEKGDIPEGYSVSREKKERFSLILESASTNQTSMYLCASSFLVGGLVEYSNQPQHFGDGTRLSIL.